This is a list of T cell receptor beta chains from one sample in a study of response to subunit inactivated influenza vaccine. Each CDR3 protein gets one entry after TCRdb re-called the RT-PCR reads with MiXCR. The sample lists about 580,000 distinct CDR3 sequences; about 14% were seen once. Source: PBMCs from blood, taken 11 to 12 days after vaccination. These receptors were obtained from a man aged 50 to 60 who received an inactivated influenza vaccine. Both conserved end residues are part of each CDR3. Expanded clones are given a class, and other clones once, few, many or no size at all.

few,TRBJ1-4,TRBV15,CATQGRMDEKLFF
NA,TRBJ1-2,TRBV4-2,CASSHRPRQNYGYTF
NA,TRBJ2-1,TRBV29-1,CSVGGLGQGPQHSYNEQFF
few,TRBJ1-1,TRBV11-2,CASSLTGSSTEAFF
NA,TRBJ2-2,TRBV6-1,CASRTSGINTGELFF
many,TRBJ2-1,TRBV6-2/TRBV6-3,CASGTSGSSYNEQFF
few,TRBJ2-3,TRBV12-3/TRBV12-4,CASSMRLAYTDTQYF
many,TRBJ1-3,TRBV11-2,CASSAQGTVDTIYF
many,TRBJ2-5,TRBV12-3/TRBV12-4,CASSGRDRGKETQYF
many,TRBJ2-1,TRBV5-1,CASSLVAGAYNEQFF
NA,TRBJ2-3,TRBV4-2,CAMGPLDRVESDTQYF
NA,TRBJ2-5,TRBV4-1,CASSQGIRGWGAYQDTQYF
NA,TRBJ2-1,TRBV24-1,CATSETSSGRANEQFF
NA,TRBJ2-7,TRBV10-3,CAISGVTTEAEQYF
few,TRBJ2-1,TRBV12-3/TRBV12-4,CASSLASSRINEQFF
few,TRBJ2-1,TRBV7-2,CASSFNWGGAYNEQFF
NA,TRBJ2-7,TRBV12-3/TRBV12-4,CASSFDQGVLFYEQYF
few,TRBJ2-1,TRBV6-5,CASSTSDGAKGNEQFF
NA,TRBJ2-7,TRBV27,CASGGGRGYEQYF
many,TRBJ2-3,TRBV7-8,CASSSSPGLAAQYF
few,TRBJ2-3,TRBV7-8,CASSPYTGTSGHSGPDTQYF
few,TRBJ2-2,TRBV5-1,CASSLGQGTGGELFF
NA,TRBJ2-5,TRBV2,CASQRGLQETQYF
many,TRBJ2-1,TRBV7-9,CASSLTGLNEQFF
NA,TRBJ2-3,TRBV7-9,CASIPGTSLDTQYF
NA,TRBJ2-3,TRBV10-3,CAITGTGIDTQYF
few,TRBJ2-2,TRBV7-3,CASSLSRAYPGSCFF
NA,TRBJ1-3,TRBV5-1,CASSPIGSGNTIYF
NA,TRBJ2-3,TRBV28,CASREDRKGFSTDTQYF
NA,TRBJ2-5,TRBV6-2/TRBV6-3,CASSYSIGGQETQYF
few,TRBJ1-2,TRBV20-1,CSASMGQLYGYTF
few,TRBJ1-6,TRBV10-3,CAIWPGQGTLHF
NA,TRBJ2-7,TRBV5-1,CASSSIGQAYGEQYF
few,TRBJ1-5,TRBV20-1,CSAQREGSNQPQHF
NA,TRBJ2-3,TRBV7-2,CASSLERTGTDTQYF
NA,TRBJ2-5,TRBV7-2,CASSSPRTQSETQYF
few,TRBJ1-1,TRBV4-2,CASSHGQGATEAFF
NA,TRBJ2-3,TRBV7-6,CASSLGGIAADTQYF
few,TRBJ2-6,TRBV12-3/TRBV12-4,CASSPRRGRSSGANVLTF
few,TRBJ2-3,TRBV12-3/TRBV12-4,CASSPWLAGSQYF
NA,TRBJ2-5,TRBV20-1,CSAIGRNQETQYF
NA,TRBJ1-5,TRBV28,CASSLYGTGISSNQPQHF
NA,TRBJ1-6,TRBV20-1,CSAGRSTGQGDSPLHF
few,TRBJ2-7,TRBV4-2,CASSHDRDRGHEQYF
few,TRBJ1-2,TRBV7-9,CASSFPAGAPYGYTF
NA,TRBJ1-6,TRBV6-1,CASRVQGAYSPLHF
few,TRBJ1-1,TRBV15,CATSRDLRFLRTEAFF
NA,TRBJ1-6,TRBV28,CATAGLTNSPLHF
NA,TRBJ2-1,TRBV6-2/TRBV6-3,CASGLGPYNEQFF
few,TRBJ1-1,TRBV7-9,CASAPPTMNTEAFF
few,TRBJ1-5,TRBV7-2,CASSFSQNQPQHF
NA,TRBJ1-2,TRBV20-1,CSAPDKANYGYTF
NA,TRBJ2-3,TRBV24-1,CATAGGADTQYF
few,TRBJ1-1,TRBV12-3/TRBV12-4,CASSFGTLNTEAFF
once,TRBJ2-1,TRBV7-8,CASSPGTGRTGEDEQFF
NA,TRBJ2-7,TRBV15,CATSNSGDEQYF
few,TRBJ1-1,TRBV29-1,CSVSLGGLSTEAFF
NA,TRBJ1-1,TRBV29-1,CSVGQGQNTEAFF
few,TRBJ2-2,TRBV28,CASSFNRGAGELFF